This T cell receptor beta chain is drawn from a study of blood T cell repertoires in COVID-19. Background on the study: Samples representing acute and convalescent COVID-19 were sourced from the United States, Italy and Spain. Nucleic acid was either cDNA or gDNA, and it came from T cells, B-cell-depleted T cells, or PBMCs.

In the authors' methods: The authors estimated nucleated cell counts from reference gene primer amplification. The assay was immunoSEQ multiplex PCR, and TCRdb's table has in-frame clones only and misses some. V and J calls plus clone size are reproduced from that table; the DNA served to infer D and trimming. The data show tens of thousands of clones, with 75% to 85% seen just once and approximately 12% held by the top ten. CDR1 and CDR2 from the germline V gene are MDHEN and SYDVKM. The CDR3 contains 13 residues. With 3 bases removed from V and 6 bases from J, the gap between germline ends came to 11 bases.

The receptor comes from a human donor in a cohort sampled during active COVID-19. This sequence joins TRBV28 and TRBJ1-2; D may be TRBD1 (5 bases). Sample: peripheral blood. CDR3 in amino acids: CASSFNRRHGYTF. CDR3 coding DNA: TGTGCCAGCAGTTTTAACAGGAGACATGGCTACACCTTC.